Reported below is one T cell receptor (beta chain). Antigen: not known. Researchers report immunoSEQ v3.0 was run at survey level. Data came from immunoSEQ multiplex PCR; TCRdb stores just in-frame clones and leaves some out. Found here are 42,000 or so clones, 85% to 90% of them singletons; the top ten hold 5.5% to 6.5%. The sample originates from a study of long-term antiretroviral therapy in people with HIV. Overall study findings and caveats: Someone took the blood between about 2003 and 2018, maybe while older ART regimens were in use.

The CDR3 is 13 amino acids. Deletions cut 4 bases from V and 4 bases from J, with 10 bases between. The germline CDR1 and CDR2 sequences are SEHNR and FQNEAQ (reference sequence). Each donor had at least one pre-ART and at least two post-ART PBMC samples. Every one of the participants with HIV received treatment in the United States. In each sample, roughly 1-11 million cryopreserved PBMC were present before DNA extraction. This clonotype was obtained from a woman aged 50 to 65 with HIV. The sequencing used unsorted PBMCs, collected 3.1 years after starting antiretroviral therapy. J is TRBJ1-2 and V is TRBV7-9; D is unclear. The CDR3 is CASSSGPLYGYTF. Written as DNA, the CDR3 is TGTGCCAGCAGCTCGGGTCCACTCTATGGCTACACCTTC.